This is a list of T cell receptor beta chains from one sample in a study. One entry per CDR3 protein, called by TCRdb with MiXCR from the 5' RACE reads. The sample shows around 52,000 distinct CDR3 sequences, 28% of them seen only once. The specimen sequenced was tumor-infiltrating memory CD4+ T cells sorted from the breast tumor. Receptor source: a female donor with breast cancer. Each CDR3 is given with its conserved first and last residue. D genes are given only for firm matches. Size tells how often a clone was seen (once, few, many) or the class of an expanded clone, and some rows leave it out.

j_call: TRBJ2-2; clone_size: NA; d_call: NA; v_call: TRBV28; cdr3_aa: CASSSTPNTGELFF; cdr3_nt: TGTGCCAGCAGTTCGACTCCGAACACCGGGGAGCTGTTTTTT
j_call: TRBJ1-2; clone_size: few; d_call: TRBD1; v_call: TRBV7-2; cdr3_aa: CASRGQGWYGYTF; cdr3_nt: TGTGCCAGCAGGGGACAGGGGTGGTATGGCTACACCTTC
j_call: TRBJ2-1; clone_size: many; d_call: NA; v_call: TRBV11-2; cdr3_aa: CASSLASYNEQFF; cdr3_nt: TGTGCCAGCAGCCTCGCAAGTTACAATGAGCAGTTCTTC
j_call: TRBJ1-1; clone_size: NA; d_call: NA; v_call: TRBV30; cdr3_aa: CAWSVTGKRTEAFF; cdr3_nt: TGTGCCTGGAGTGTAACGGGGAAGAGGACTGAAGCTTTCTTT
j_call: TRBJ1-3; clone_size: few; d_call: NA; v_call: TRBV29-1; cdr3_aa: CSARGLGGNTIYF; cdr3_nt: TGCAGCGCCCGCGGCCTAGGGGGAAACACCATATATTTT
j_call: TRBJ1-1; clone_size: few; d_call: NA; v_call: TRBV5-1; cdr3_aa: CASQTATMNTEAFF; cdr3_nt: TGCGCCAGCCAGACCGCGACTATGAACACTGAAGCTTTCTTT
j_call: TRBJ2-3; clone_size: NA; d_call: TRBD2; v_call: TRBV12-3/TRBV12-4; cdr3_aa: CASSLRTSGTDTQYF; cdr3_nt: TGTGCCAGCAGTTTACGGACTAGCGGGACAGATACGCAGTATTTT
j_call: TRBJ1-2; clone_size: NA; d_call: NA; v_call: TRBV5-5; cdr3_aa: CASSLEFGLGTSLFGYTF; cdr3_nt: TGTGCCAGCAGCTTGGAATTTGGGCTTGGAACGTCCCTTTTCGGCTACACCTTC
j_call: TRBJ1-6; clone_size: few; d_call: TRBD1; v_call: TRBV7-9; cdr3_aa: CASSRQGYNSPLHF; cdr3_nt: TGTGCCAGCAGCCGACAGGGCTATAATTCACCCCTCCACTTT
j_call: TRBJ2-1; clone_size: many; d_call: NA; v_call: TRBV5-1; cdr3_aa: CASSPVADSYNEQFF; cdr3_nt: TGCGCCAGCAGCCCGGTAGCGGATTCCTACAATGAGCAGTTCTTC
j_call: TRBJ2-1; clone_size: NA; d_call: TRBD1; v_call: TRBV20-1; cdr3_aa: CSAPPGGYHNEQFF; cdr3_nt: TGCAGTGCCCCCCCAGGGGGCTACCACAATGAGCAGTTCTTC
j_call: TRBJ2-6; clone_size: NA; d_call: NA; v_call: TRBV13; cdr3_aa: CASSYRVSGANVLTF; cdr3_nt: TGTGCCAGCAGCTACAGGGTTTCTGGGGCCAACGTCCTGACTTTC
j_call: TRBJ2-7; clone_size: NA; d_call: TRBD1; v_call: TRBV5-1; cdr3_aa: CASSSGQGRPYEQYF; cdr3_nt: TGCGCCAGCAGCTCTGGACAGGGGCGACCCTACGAGCAGTACTTC
j_call: TRBJ1-1; clone_size: NA; d_call: NA; v_call: TRBV6-6; cdr3_aa: CASSYSLANTEAFF; cdr3_nt: TGTGCCAGCAGTTACTCCTTGGCGAACACTGAAGCTTTCTTT
j_call: TRBJ2-5; clone_size: few; d_call: TRBD2; v_call: TRBV5-1; cdr3_aa: CASSVGLAGGPQYF; cdr3_nt: TGCGCCAGCAGCGTGGGACTAGCGGGCGGTCCCCAGTACTTC
j_call: TRBJ1-2; clone_size: few; d_call: NA; v_call: TRBV12-3/TRBV12-4; cdr3_aa: CASGNLGFGGYTF; cdr3_nt: TGTGCCAGCGGTAACCTAGGGTTCGGAGGCTACACCTTC
j_call: TRBJ2-3; clone_size: NA; d_call: TRBD2; v_call: TRBV7-9; cdr3_aa: CASSAIMGLAETDTQYF; cdr3_nt: TGTGCCAGCAGCGCTATTATGGGACTAGCTGAGACAGATACGCAGTATTTT
j_call: TRBJ2-2; clone_size: few; d_call: NA; v_call: TRBV5-1; cdr3_aa: CASSRLADGTNTGELFF; cdr3_nt: TGCGCCAGCAGCCGGTTAGCGGACGGTACGAACACCGGGGAGCTGTTTTTT
j_call: TRBJ1-2; clone_size: few; d_call: TRBD1; v_call: TRBV5-1; cdr3_aa: CASSLTGGNYGYTF; cdr3_nt: TGCGCCAGCAGCTTGACAGGGGGCAACTATGGCTACACCTTC
j_call: TRBJ2-3; clone_size: many; d_call: NA; v_call: TRBV7-9; cdr3_aa: CASSLAGVTDTQYF; cdr3_nt: TGTGCCAGCAGCTTAGCGGGGGTTACAGATACGCAGTATTTT
j_call: TRBJ1-3; clone_size: NA; d_call: TRBD1; v_call: TRBV6-5; cdr3_aa: CASSYSATGTFSGNAIYF; cdr3_nt: TGTGCCAGCAGTTACTCGGCGACAGGGACCTTCTCTGGAAACGCCATATATTTT
j_call: TRBJ2-1; clone_size: NA; d_call: TRBD2; v_call: TRBV29-1; cdr3_aa: CSAMTSYSPQFF; cdr3_nt: TGCAGCGCCATGACTAGCTACTCCCCGCAGTTCTTC
j_call: TRBJ2-6; clone_size: NA; d_call: NA; v_call: TRBV7-7; cdr3_aa: CASRKGQTSEISGANVLTF; cdr3_nt: TGTGCTAGCAGAAAAGGACAAACCTCTGAAATCTCTGGGGCCAACGTCCTGACTTTC
j_call: TRBJ2-6; clone_size: many; d_call: NA; v_call: TRBV10-3; cdr3_aa: CAISVGLSGANVLTF; cdr3_nt: TGTGCCATCAGTGTAGGCCTCTCTGGGGCCAACGTCCTGACTTTC
j_call: TRBJ1-2; clone_size: few; d_call: NA; v_call: TRBV29-1; cdr3_aa: CSVLRERADYGYTF; cdr3_nt: TGCAGCGTGTTGCGGGAGCGGGCGGACTATGGCTACACCTTC
j_call: TRBJ2-7; clone_size: NA; d_call: NA; v_call: TRBV6-6; cdr3_aa: CASSLVGAEQYF; cdr3_nt: TGTGCCAGCAGCCTCGTTGGGGCCGAGCAGTACTTC
j_call: TRBJ2-3; clone_size: NA; d_call: TRBD1; v_call: TRBV7-3; cdr3_aa: CASSATGTGGDTQYF; cdr3_nt: TGTGCCAGCAGCGCTACCGGGACAGGCGGAGATACGCAGTATTTT
j_call: TRBJ1-2; clone_size: few; d_call: TRBD1; v_call: TRBV12-3/TRBV12-4; cdr3_aa: CASSTGTGGGYTF; cdr3_nt: TGTGCCAGCAGTACCGGGACAGGGGGAGGCTACACCTTC
j_call: TRBJ1-2; clone_size: NA; d_call: NA; v_call: TRBV7-3; cdr3_aa: CASSLDGSGYTF; cdr3_nt: TGTGCCAGCAGCTTAGATGGGAGTGGCTACACCTTC
j_call: TRBJ1-1; clone_size: NA; d_call: TRBD1; v_call: TRBV11-3; cdr3_aa: CASSLGQGAPEALF; cdr3_nt: TGTGCCAGCAGCTTGGGACAGGGCGCTCCAGAAGCTTTATTT